The 21 T cell receptor beta chains below all came from one sample that was sequenced in a study of human T cells and chemical hapten exposure. As for time point: patch test 2, 6 weeks after DPC sensitization. Treatment given: therapeutic diphenylcyclopropenone sensitization with weekly scalp DPC. TCRdb ran MiXCR on the RACE reads and lists one entry per CDR3 protein. The repertoire holds a few hundred thousand distinct CDR3 sequences, with about 6% as singletons. The sequenced sample was whole blood, obtained in connection with sensitization to the hapten diphenylcyclopropenone (DPC). Source of these receptors: a woman aged 18-30 years with alopecia areata. Some clones in this sample may be carry-over from other donors' samples.

There are a few counts of this clonotype. This chain links TRBV2 with TRBJ2-3; TRBD2 aligns across 8 bases. There are 13 residues in the CDR3. Losses at the gene ends were 8 bases for V and 0 bases for J; bases not matched to a gene: 1. Germline V CDR1 and CDR2: SNHLY, FYNNEI. The CDR3 reads CASVAGSTDTQYF. CDR3 DNA sequence: TGTGCCAGCGTAGCGGGGAGCACAGATACGCAGTATTTT.

This clonotype was seen repeatedly, ten times or more. This chain links TRBV12-5 with TRBJ1-1, with D hard to call. The V end was cut by 6 bases, the J end by 5 bases, with 10 bases between. The CDR3 has 12 residues. The germline CDR1 and CDR2 sequences are LGHNT and FRNRAP. The CDR3 DNA is TGTGCTAGTGGCACCGGTGGAACTGAAGCTTTCTTT. Translated: CASGTGGTEAFF.

This clonotype showed up many times. V gene TRBV6-5 combines with J gene TRBJ1-2; 7 nucleotides align to TRBD1. Trimming removed 5 bases from V and 8 bases from J; junction bases left unmatched: 14. Germline V gene lookup returns CDR1 MNHEY and CDR2 SVGAGI. This CDR3 region has 15 residues. CDR3 nucleotides: TGTGCCAGCAGTAATATTAATGGCAGGGGGAGCGGCTACACCTTC. Its translation: CASSNINGRGSGYTF.

J is TRBJ2-5 and V is TRBV10-3; 7 bases match TRBD2. Trimming removed 2 bases from V and 4 bases from J; junction bases left unmatched: 1. Per the germline V gene, CDR1 is ENHRY and CDR2 is SYGVKD. The CDR3 covers 13 residues. The CDR3 here is CAISERLAETQYF. CDR3 bases: TGTGCCATCAGTGAGAGACTAGCAGAGACCCAGTACTTC.

This clonotype was seen at least ten times. The chain combines TRBV4-3 with TRBJ1-6; TRBD1 matches at 10 bases. V gave up 4 bases and J gave up 5 bases; unmatched junction bases: 2. The CDR3 has 15 residues. The germline V gene encodes CDR1 LGHNA and CDR2 YSLEER. CDR3 coding DNA: TGCGCCAGCAGCCGGGACAGGGGTAATAATTCACCCCTCCACTTT. Translated: CASSRDRGNNSPLHF.

The chain couples TRBV27 to TRBJ1-1; D unclear. In germline, CDR1 is MNHEY, CDR2 SMNVEV (reference sequence). This CDR3 has 14 residues. V lost 1 base to trimming and J lost 1 base, with 7 bases between them. CDR3 nucleotide sequence: TGTGCCAGCAGTTTATTCGCAGCGAACACTGAAGCTTTCTTT. Translation: CASSLFAANTEAFF.

This clonotype was observed a few times. The V gene is TRBV6-6, the J gene TRBJ2-5; D remains unclear. The CDR3 length is 11 residues. Looked up from germline, CDR1 is MNHNY and CDR2 is SVGAGI (reference sequence). Trimming pared 2 bases from V and 5 bases from J, leaving 3 bases between. Written as DNA, the CDR3 is TGTGCCAGCAGTTACCGGGAGACCCAGTACTTC. Its translation: CASSYRETQYF.

This clonotype showed up just a few times. CDR3 loop: CASSLGQDLAYEQYF. The DNA of the CDR3 is TGTGCCAGCAGTTTGGGTCAGGACCTGGCCTACGAGCAGTACTTC. The chain combines TRBV28 with TRBJ2-7; D remains unclear. CDR1 and CDR2 from the germline V gene are MDHEN and SYDVKM. The CDR3 runs to 15 residues. Trimming stripped 3 bases from V and 2 bases from J, with 14 bases between.

This clonotype was seen at least ten times. This chain links TRBV3-1 with TRBJ1-6, with D unresolved. Germline lookup yields CDR1 LGHDT and CDR2 YNNKEL (reference sequence). V was clipped by 4 bases and J by 7 bases, with 11 bases between them. The CDR3 has 14 residues. CDR3 in amino acids: CASSPHGPNSPLHF. The CDR3, as DNA: TGTGCCAGCAGCCCGCATGGCCCAAATTCACCCCTCCACTTT.

The chain combines TRBV6-6 with TRBJ1-2; 9 nucleotides align to TRBD1. Germline CDR1 and CDR2: MNHNY and SVGAGI (reference sequence). This CDR3 is 16 amino acids long. The junction had 11 bases not matched to a gene; V was cut back by 5 bases and J by 4 bases. The CDR3 spells CASSIRGQGAIYGYTF. CDR3 bases: TGTGCCAGCAGTATAAGGGGACAGGGAGCTATCTATGGCTACACCTTC.

The sample holds many counts of this clonotype. J is TRBJ1-1 and V is TRBV7-2; the D is unclear. CDR1 is SGHTA and CDR2 is FQGNSA in the germline V gene. CDR3 size: 14 residues. Trimming took off 1 base at V and 1 base at J, with 7 bases between the two ends. The CDR3 DNA sequence: TGTGCCAGCAGCTTAGGTGCAGAGAACACTGAAGCTTTCTTT. It is translated as CASSLGAENTEAFF.

The genes are TRBV3-1 and TRBJ2-6; 8 bases fit TRBD1. This CDR3 region has 22 residues. The trim removed 0 bases at V and 4 bases at J, leaving 20 bases unmatched. Germline V gene sequence: CDR1 LGHDT, CDR2 YNNKEL (reference sequence). This CDR3 reads CASSQEHTPGQEALGGANVLTF. CDR3 nucleotide sequence: TGTGCCAGCAGCCAAGAGCACACACCGGGACAGGAGGCCTTAGGGGGGGCCAACGTCCTGACTTTC.

V is TRBV29-1 and J is TRBJ2-3; no definite D call. Germline loops: CDR1 SQVTM, CDR2 ANQGSEA. The CDR3 covers 13 residues. The germline V and J ends were trimmed by 1 base and 1 base, with 6 bases remaining between them. CDR3 coding DNA: TGCAGCGTTGAAGGACCAGGCACAGATACGCAGTATTTT. Protein sequence: CSVEGPGTDTQYF.

This chain uses TRBV5-4 with TRBJ2-3, with D uncertain. The CDR3 contains 14 residues. CDR1 SGHNT and CDR2 YYREEE come from the germline V gene (reference sequence). Trimming took 4 bases from V and 4 from J, leaving 13 bases between them. The CDR3 is CASSREYPPDTQYF. DNA for the CDR3: TGTGCCAGCAGCCGAGAGTACCCCCCAGATACGCAGTATTTT.

This clonotype was counted between two and nine times. This rearrangement joins TRBV5-1 to TRBJ2-3; TRBD1 is a possible D gene (6 bases). This CDR3 is built from 14 residues. The germline V and J ends were trimmed by 7 bases and 6 bases, with 18 bases remaining between them. Germline CDR1 is SGHRS and CDR2 is YFSETQ. CDR3: CASRADRGLDTQYF. The CDR3 DNA follows: TGCGCCAGCCGAGCGGACAGAGGATTGGATACGCAGTATTTT.

This clonotype was detected only a few times. The rearrangement joins TRBV2 to TRBJ2-4; D is ambiguous. V shed 7 bases and J shed 8 bases, with 18 bases lying between them. The CDR3 runs to 14 residues. Germline V gene sequence: CDR1 SNHLY, CDR2 FYNNEI. The CDR3 sequence is CASTRLDAVDIQYF. The CDR3, as DNA: TGTGCCAGCACCCGACTCGACGCTGTGGACATTCAGTACTTC.

V is TRBV12-3 or TRBV12-4 and J is TRBJ1-4; 8 nucleotides align to TRBD1. The CDR3 is 16 amino acids. With 5 bases clipped from V and 0 bases from J, the junction kept 5 bases outside the gene matches. The CDR3: CASSTGQGATNEKLFF. For the CDR3, the DNA is TGTGCCAGCAGTACAGGACAGGGCGCAACTAATGAAAAACTGTTTTTT.

A remark on this clonotype: A clone one base away is much larger, so this may be a read error. The CDR3 is CASSDKQGIMNTEAFF. In nucleotides, the CDR3 is TGTGCCAGCAGTGATAAACAGGGGATCATGAACACTGAAGCTTTCTTT. The rearrangement links TRBV28 to TRBJ1-1; 7 nucleotides match TRBD1. CDR3 length: 16 residues. Trimming cost V 5 bases and J 0 bases; bases outside gene matches: 9. Germline V gives CDR1 MDHEN, CDR2 SYDVKM.

The sample holds many counts of this clonotype. This chain connects TRBV6-6 to TRBJ2-7; TRBD2 might be the D (6 bases). Trimming took off 6 bases at V and 0 bases at J, with 9 bases between the two ends. The CDR3 runs 13 residues. CDR1 MNHNY and CDR2 SVGAGI come from the germline V gene (reference sequence). The CDR3 DNA is TGTGCCAGCAGGTTGACTAGCTCCTACGAGCAGTACTTC. Translated: CASRLTSSYEQYF.

V gene TRBV28 combines with J gene TRBJ2-3; D may be TRBD1 (8 bases). Germline V gives CDR1 MDHEN, CDR2 SYDVKM. The CDR3 loop spans 17 amino acids. Trimming removed 6 bases at V and 5 bases at J, with 24 bases between. The CDR3 bases are TGTGCCAGCAGCCCTAATTGGAGCACAGGGGGGGAAGATACGCAGTATTTT. This encodes CASSPNWSTGGEDTQYF.

The chain joins TRBV5-1 to TRBJ2-2, with D perhaps matching TRBD2 (6 bases). V was pared by 3 bases and J by 4 bases, with 19 bases between. This CDR3 is built from 17 residues. Germline assignment: CDR1 SGHRS and CDR2 YFSETQ. In nucleotides, the CDR3 is TGCGCCAGCAGCTGGCTCCCCGGGCAGGAGGGCACCGGGGAGCTGTTTTTT. Its protein product is CASSWLPGQEGTGELFF.